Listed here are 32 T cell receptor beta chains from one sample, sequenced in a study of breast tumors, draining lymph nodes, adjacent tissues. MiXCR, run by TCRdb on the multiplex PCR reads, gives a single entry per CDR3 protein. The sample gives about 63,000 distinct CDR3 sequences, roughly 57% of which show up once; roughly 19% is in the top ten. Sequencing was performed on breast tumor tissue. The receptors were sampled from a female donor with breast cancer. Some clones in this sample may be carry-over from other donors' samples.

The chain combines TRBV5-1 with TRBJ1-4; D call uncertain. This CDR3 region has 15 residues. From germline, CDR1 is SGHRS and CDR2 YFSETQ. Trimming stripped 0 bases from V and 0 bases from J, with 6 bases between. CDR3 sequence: CASSLAVSTNEKLFF. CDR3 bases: TGCGCCAGCAGCTTGGCAGTGTCAACTAATGAAAAACTGTTTTTT.

DNA of the CDR3: TGTGCCATCAGTGAAGAAGCGTTCTCCTACAATGAGCAGTTCTTC. Protein: CAISEEAFSYNEQFF. This chain links TRBV10-3 with TRBJ2-1; no clear D. Trimming removed 3 bases from V and 0 bases from J, with 9 bases in between. Germline lookup yields CDR1 ENHRY and CDR2 SYGVKD. This CDR3 is built from 15 residues.

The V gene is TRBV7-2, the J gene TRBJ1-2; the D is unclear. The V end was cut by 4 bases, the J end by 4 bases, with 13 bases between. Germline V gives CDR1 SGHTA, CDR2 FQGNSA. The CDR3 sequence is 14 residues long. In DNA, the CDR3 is TGTGCCAGCAGCTCTTCCGCGGGTCCCTATGGCTACACCTTC. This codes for CASSSSAGPYGYTF.

The CDR3 loop is CSASLESEQYF. CDR3 DNA: TGCAGTGCCAGCCTGGAGTCCGAGCAGTACTTC. The chain uses TRBV20-1 and TRBJ2-7; D unclear. Between the trimmed V and J ends, which lost 6 bases and 6 bases, there was a span of 12 bases. The CDR3 has 11 residues. Germline CDR1 is DFQATT and CDR2 is SNEGSKA (reference sequence).

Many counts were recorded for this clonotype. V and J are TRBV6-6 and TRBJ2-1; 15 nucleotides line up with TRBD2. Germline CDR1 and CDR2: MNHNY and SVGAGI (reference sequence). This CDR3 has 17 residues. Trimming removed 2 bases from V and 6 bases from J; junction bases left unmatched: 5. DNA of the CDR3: TGTGCCAGCAGTTACGGACTAGCGGGGGGGATAATCAATGAGCAGTTCTTC. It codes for CASSYGLAGGIINEQFF.

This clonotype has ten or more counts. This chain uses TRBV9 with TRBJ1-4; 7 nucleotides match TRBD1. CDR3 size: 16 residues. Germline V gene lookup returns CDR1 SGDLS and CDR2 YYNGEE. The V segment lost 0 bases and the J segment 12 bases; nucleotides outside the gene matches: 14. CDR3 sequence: CASSVGVGTAAGELFF. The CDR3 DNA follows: TGTGCCAGCAGCGTAGGGGTCGGGACAGCCGCAGGGGAACTGTTTTTT.

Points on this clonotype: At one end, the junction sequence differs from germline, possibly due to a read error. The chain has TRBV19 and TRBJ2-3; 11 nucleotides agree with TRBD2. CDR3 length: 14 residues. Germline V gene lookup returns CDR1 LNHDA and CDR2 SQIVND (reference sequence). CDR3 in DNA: TGCGCCAGTAGGGTAGCGGGGGGGCCTCGAACGCAGTATTTT. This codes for CASRVAGGPRTQYF.

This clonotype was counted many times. The CDR3 loop is CASSQDIPSGHYNEQFF. The CDR3 DNA follows: TGCGCCAGCAGCCAAGACATTCCTAGCGGGCATTACAATGAGCAGTTCTTC. The rearrangement links TRBV4-1 to TRBJ2-1, with 8 nucleotides matching TRBD2. Trimming removed 0 bases from V and 4 bases from J; junction bases left unmatched: 8. This CDR3 comprises 17 residues. The germline V gene encodes CDR1 MGHRA and CDR2 YSYEKL.

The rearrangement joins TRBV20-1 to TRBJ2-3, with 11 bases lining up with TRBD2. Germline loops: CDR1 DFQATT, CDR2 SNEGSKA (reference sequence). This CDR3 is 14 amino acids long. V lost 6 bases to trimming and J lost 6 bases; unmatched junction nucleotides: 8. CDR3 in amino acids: CSAHTSGRSDTQYF. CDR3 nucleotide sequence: TGCAGTGCCCATACTAGCGGGAGAAGCGATACGCAGTATTTT.

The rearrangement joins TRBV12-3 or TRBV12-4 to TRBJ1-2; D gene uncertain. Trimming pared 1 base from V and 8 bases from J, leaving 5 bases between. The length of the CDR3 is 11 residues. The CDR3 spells CASSLGRGYTF. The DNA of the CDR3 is TGTGCCAGCAGTTTAGGACGGGGCTACACCTTC.

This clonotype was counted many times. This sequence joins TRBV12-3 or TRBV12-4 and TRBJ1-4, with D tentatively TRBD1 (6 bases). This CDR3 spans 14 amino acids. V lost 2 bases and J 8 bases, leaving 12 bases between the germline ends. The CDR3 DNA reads TGTGCCAGCAGTTTATTAAGGCAGGGGGAAAAACTGTTTTTT. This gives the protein CASSLLRQGEKLFF.

The CDR3 bases are TGTGCCAGTAGGTTCCACAGGGGAAAGGAGACCCAGTACTTC. Amino acid sequence: CASRFHRGKETQYF. The V and J genes are TRBV19 and TRBJ2-5, with 7 bases that match TRBD1. V gave up 6 bases and J gave up 5 bases; unmatched junction bases: 9. Germline lookup yields CDR1 LNHDA and CDR2 SQIVND (reference sequence). This CDR3 region has 14 residues.

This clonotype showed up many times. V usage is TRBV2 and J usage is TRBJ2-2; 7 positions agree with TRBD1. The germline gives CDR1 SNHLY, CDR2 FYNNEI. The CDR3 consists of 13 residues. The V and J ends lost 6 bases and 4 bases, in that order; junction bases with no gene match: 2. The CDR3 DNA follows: TGTGCCAGCAGCAACAGGGGCACCGGGGAGCTGTTTTTT. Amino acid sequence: CASSNRGTGELFF.

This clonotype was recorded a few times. The CDR3 reads CSVRTGGSNQPQHF. CDR3 in DNA: TGCAGCGTTCGGACAGGGGGCAGCAATCAGCCCCAGCATTTT. This chain connects TRBV29-1 to TRBJ1-5, with TRBD1 matching 11 bases. This CDR3 is 14 amino acids long. From germline, CDR1 is SQVTM and CDR2 ANQGSEA. Trimming removed 5 bases from V and 1 base from J; junction bases left unmatched: 1.

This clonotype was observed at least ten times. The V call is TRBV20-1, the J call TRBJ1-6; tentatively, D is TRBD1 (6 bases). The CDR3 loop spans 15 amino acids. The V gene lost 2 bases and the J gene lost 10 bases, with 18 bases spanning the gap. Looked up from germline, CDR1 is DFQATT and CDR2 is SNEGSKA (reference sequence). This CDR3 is CSARPANRDGSPLHF. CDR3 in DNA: TGCAGTGCTAGACCCGCGAACAGGGATGGATCACCCCTCCACTTT.

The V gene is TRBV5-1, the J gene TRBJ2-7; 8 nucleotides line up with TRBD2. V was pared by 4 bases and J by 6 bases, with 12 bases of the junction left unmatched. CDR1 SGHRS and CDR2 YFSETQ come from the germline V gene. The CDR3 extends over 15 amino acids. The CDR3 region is CASSPTGIAGSEQYF. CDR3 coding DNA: TGCGCCAGCAGCCCGACTGGGATAGCGGGAAGCGAGCAGTACTTC.

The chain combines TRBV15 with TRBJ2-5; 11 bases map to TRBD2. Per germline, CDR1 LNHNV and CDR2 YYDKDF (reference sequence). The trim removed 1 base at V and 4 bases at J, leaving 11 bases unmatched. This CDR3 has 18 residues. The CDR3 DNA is TGTGCCACCAGCAGAGCGACTATTAGCGGGGGGGGGTCAGAGACCCAGTACTTC. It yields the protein CATSRATISGGGSETQYF.

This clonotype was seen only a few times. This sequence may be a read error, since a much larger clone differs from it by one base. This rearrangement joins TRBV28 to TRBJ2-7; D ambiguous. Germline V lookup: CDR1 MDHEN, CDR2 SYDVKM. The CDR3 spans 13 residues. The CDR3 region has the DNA TGTGCCAGCAGCTCAACAGCGACCTACGAGCAGCACTTC. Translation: CASSSTATYEQHF.

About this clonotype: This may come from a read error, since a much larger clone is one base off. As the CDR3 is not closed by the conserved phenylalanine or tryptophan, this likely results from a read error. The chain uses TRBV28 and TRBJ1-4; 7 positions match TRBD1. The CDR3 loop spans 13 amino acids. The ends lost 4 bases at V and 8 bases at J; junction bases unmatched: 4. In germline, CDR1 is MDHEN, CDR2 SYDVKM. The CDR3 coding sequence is TGTGCCAGCAGTTCAGGGGGGGGGGAAAAACTGTTTTAT. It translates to CASSSGGGEKLFY.

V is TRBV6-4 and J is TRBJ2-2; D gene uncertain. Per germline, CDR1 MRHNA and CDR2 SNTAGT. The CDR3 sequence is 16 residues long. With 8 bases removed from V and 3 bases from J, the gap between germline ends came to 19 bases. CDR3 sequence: CASEPLGFLDTGELFF. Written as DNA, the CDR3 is TGTGCCAGCGAACCCCTAGGGTTCTTGGACACCGGGGAGCTGTTTTTT.

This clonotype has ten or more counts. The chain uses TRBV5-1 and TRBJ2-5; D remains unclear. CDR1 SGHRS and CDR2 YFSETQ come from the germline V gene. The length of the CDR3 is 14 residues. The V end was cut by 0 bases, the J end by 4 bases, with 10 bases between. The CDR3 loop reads CASSLGARRETQYF. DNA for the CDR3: TGCGCCAGCAGCTTGGGGGCTAGACGAGAGACCCAGTACTTC. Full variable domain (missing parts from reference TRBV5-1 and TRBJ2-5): KAGVTQTPRYLIKTRGQQVTLSCSPISGHRSVSWYQQTPGQGLQFLFEYFSETQRNKGNFPGRFSGRQFSNSRSEMNVSTLELGDSALYLCASSLGARRETQYFGPGTRLLVL.

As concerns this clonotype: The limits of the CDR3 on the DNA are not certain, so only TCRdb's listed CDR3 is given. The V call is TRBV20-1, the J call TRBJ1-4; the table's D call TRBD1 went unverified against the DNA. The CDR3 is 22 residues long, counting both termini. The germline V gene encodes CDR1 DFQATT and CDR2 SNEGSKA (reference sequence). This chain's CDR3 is CSAKIGQEGDSPLHFGNEKLFF.

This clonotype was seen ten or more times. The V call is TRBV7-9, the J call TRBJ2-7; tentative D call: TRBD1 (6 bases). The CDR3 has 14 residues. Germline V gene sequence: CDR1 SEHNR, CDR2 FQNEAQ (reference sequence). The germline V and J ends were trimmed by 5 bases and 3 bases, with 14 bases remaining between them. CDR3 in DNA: TGTGCCAGCAGCGCCGGGACAATATACTACGAGCAGTACTTC. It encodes CASSAGTIYYEQYF.

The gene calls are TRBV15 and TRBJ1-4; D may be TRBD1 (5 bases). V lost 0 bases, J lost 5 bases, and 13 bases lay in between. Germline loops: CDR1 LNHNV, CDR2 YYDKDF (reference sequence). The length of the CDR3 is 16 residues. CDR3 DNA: TGTGCCACCAGCAGAGATCGGGGCCGCCTGAATGAAAAACTGTTTTTT. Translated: CATSRDRGRLNEKLFF.

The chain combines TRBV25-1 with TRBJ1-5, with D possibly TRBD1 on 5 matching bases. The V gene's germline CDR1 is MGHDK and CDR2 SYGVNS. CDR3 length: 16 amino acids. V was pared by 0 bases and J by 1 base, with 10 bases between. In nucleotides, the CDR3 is TGTGCCAGCAGTGAATATATTCGACAGAGCAATCAGCCCCAGCATTTT. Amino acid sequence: CASSEYIRQSNQPQHF.

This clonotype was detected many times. The CDR3 sequence: CASSSPVNRGGEQYF. The CDR3 DNA sequence: TGCGCCAGCAGCTCGCCGGTTAACAGGGGAGGCGAGCAGTACTTC. The genes are TRBV5-1 and TRBJ2-7, with D possibly matching TRBD1 (7 bases). The CDR3 totals 15 residues. CDR1 is SGHRS, CDR2 YFSETQ, per germline. The V end lost 3 bases, the J end lost 6 bases, and 19 bases lay between the germline ends.

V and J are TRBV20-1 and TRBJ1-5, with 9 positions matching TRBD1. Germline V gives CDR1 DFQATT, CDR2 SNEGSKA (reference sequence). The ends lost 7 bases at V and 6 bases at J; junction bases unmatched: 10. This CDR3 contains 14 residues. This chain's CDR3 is CSVGVDRGIQPQHF. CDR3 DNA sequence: TGCAGTGTTGGAGTTGACAGGGGGATTCAGCCCCAGCATTTT.

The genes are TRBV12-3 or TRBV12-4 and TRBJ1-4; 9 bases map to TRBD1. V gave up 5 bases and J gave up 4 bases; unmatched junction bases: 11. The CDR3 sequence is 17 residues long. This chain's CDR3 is CASSPSRDRVNNEKLFF. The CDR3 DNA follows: TGTGCCAGCAGTCCGTCCCGGGACAGGGTTAATAATGAAAAACTGTTTTTT.

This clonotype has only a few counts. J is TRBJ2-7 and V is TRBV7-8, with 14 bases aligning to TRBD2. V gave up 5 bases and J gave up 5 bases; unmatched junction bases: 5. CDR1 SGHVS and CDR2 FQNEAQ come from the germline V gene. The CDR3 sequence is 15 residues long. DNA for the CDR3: TGTGCCAGCAGCACCGGGACTAGCGGGGGACACGAGCAGTACTTC. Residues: CASSTGTSGGHEQYF.

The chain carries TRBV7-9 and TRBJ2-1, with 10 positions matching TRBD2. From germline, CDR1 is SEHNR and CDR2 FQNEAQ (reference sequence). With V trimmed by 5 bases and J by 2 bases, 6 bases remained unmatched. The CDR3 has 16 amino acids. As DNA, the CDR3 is TGTGCCAGCAGCCAAGCCACTAGCGGGACCTACAATGAGCAGTTCTTC. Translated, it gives CASSQATSGTYNEQFF.

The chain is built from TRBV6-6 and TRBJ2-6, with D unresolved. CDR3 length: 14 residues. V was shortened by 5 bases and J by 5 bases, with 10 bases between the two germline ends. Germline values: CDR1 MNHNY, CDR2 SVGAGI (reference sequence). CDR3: CASSPRDRANVLTF. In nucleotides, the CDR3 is TGTGCCAGCAGTCCTAGGGATCGGGCCAACGTCCTGACTTTC.

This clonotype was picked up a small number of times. This chain's CDR3 is CASNYRGEGTEAFF. The CDR3, as DNA: TGTGCCAGTAATTACAGGGGAGAAGGGACTGAAGCTTTCTTT. The rearrangement uses TRBV19 and TRBJ1-1, with TRBD1 identical over 7 bases. The CDR3 runs 14 residues. V was pared by 7 bases and J by 5 bases, with 10 bases of the junction left unmatched. Germline V CDR1 and CDR2: LNHDA, SQIVND (reference sequence).